Described below is a single TCR beta chain sequence and its context. Deletions cut 2 bases from V and 6 bases from J, with 13 bases between. Germline V gives CDR1 MDHEN, CDR2 SYDVKM. CDR3 length: 14 amino acids. Profiled with immunoSEQ multiplex PCR; TCRdb holds only in-frame clones, not every one. The table shows tens of thousands of clones, with 90% to 95% occurring only once. This sample is part of a study of resident and recirculating memory T cells in vitiligo. The chain carries TRBV28 and TRBJ1-1; D is perhaps TRBD1 (6 bases). The sequence was obtained from a male donor with vitiligo. Sequencing used blood. The chain's CDR3 is CASSLRTGSSEAFF. In DNA form, the CDR3 reads TGTGCCAGCAGTTTACGAACAGGGAGCTCTGAAGCTTTCTTT. The full variable domain, its missing parts supplied by reference TRBV28 and TRBJ1-1, is DVKVTQSSRYLVKRTGEKVFLECVQDMDHENMFWYRQDPGLGLRLIYFSYDVKMKEKGDIPEGYSVSREKKERFSLILESASTNQTSMYLCASSLRTGSSEAFFGQGTRLTVV.